Below are 32 T cell receptor beta chains sequenced from a single sample in a study of Ad26.COV2.S vaccination and SARS-CoV-2 variants. Treatment noted: about 20 received Ad26.COV2.S at low or high dose, single or two shots; 5 received placebo; per-sample allocation not given. Sampling happened 63 days after the first vaccine or placebo injection. Repertoires were generated with immunoSEQ multiplex PCR, while TCRdb's copy carries only in-frame clones and drops some. The data contain more than 300,000 clones, around 85% of them seen just once; the ten biggest clones take up 2.1%. The sequencing here drew on peripheral blood, taken in a trial of Ad26.COV2.S vaccine versus placebo. The origin of the receptors is a person between 18 and 65 years old who received the Ad26.COV2.S COVID-19 vaccine or a placebo.

The rearrangement joins TRBV11-3 to TRBJ2-1, with D unresolved. Trimming removed 3 bases at V and 8 bases at J, with 5 bases between. Looked up from germline, CDR1 is SGHNT and CDR2 is YENEEA. The CDR3 extends over 11 amino acids. The CDR3 loop is CASSLGYEQFF. The CDR3 DNA follows: TGTGCCAGCAGCTTGGGGTATGAGCAGTTCTTC.

The chain joins TRBV6-6 to TRBJ1-4; 9 bases agree with TRBD1. Germline V gene lookup returns CDR1 MNHNY and CDR2 SVGAGI (reference sequence). This CDR3 has 15 residues. The V segment lost 8 bases and the J segment 6 bases; nucleotides outside the gene matches: 10. CDR3 sequence (DNA): TGTGCCAGCGTAAAGCTAAGGACAGGGGATGAAAAACTGTTTTTT. This encodes CASVKLRTGDEKLFF.

The V call is TRBV3-1 (or the pseudogene TRBV3-2), the J call TRBJ2-2, with 10 bases identical to TRBD2. Trimming at V came to 6 bases and at J to 1 base, leaving 5 bases not matched to a gene. This CDR3 is built from 16 residues. Germline V gene data show CDR1 as LGHDT and CDR2 as YNNKEL (reference sequence). The CDR3 DNA is TGTGCCAGCAGGGAAATAGCGGGGGGGAACACCGGGGAGCTGTTTTTT. Its protein is CASREIAGGNTGELFF.

The CDR3 reads CASSKDRAPLHF. CDR3 nucleotide sequence: TGTGCCAGCAGCAAGGACAGGGCACCCCTCCACTTT. The chain has TRBV7-6 and TRBJ1-6, with 8 bases matching TRBD1. CDR1 is SGHVS and CDR2 is FNYEAQ in the germline V gene. The CDR3 extends over 12 amino acids. The trim removed 5 bases at V and 11 bases at J, leaving 2 bases unmatched.

As DNA, the CDR3 is TGCGCCAGCAGCCAAGGGGGCGGGGGCGACACTGAAGCTTTCTTT. It codes for CASSQGGGGDTEAFF. The chain carries TRBV4-1 and TRBJ1-1; possible D gene TRBD1, 6 bases. Trimming pared 1 base from V and 3 bases from J, leaving 12 bases between. Germline CDR1 is MGHRA and CDR2 is YSYEKL. This CDR3 has 15 amino acids.

The chain uses TRBV15 and TRBJ2-3; 12 bases match TRBD2. The length of the CDR3 is 21 residues. Germline CDR1 is LNHNV and CDR2 is YYDKDF (reference sequence). V lost 5 bases, J lost 0 bases, and 18 bases stayed unmatched. In DNA, the CDR3 is TGTGCCACCAGCCCCCATTCTTCTAGCGGGGGGGATCCTCTGAGCACAGATACGCAGTATTTT. This encodes CATSPHSSSGGDPLSTDTQYF.

The CDR3 sequence: CASSLGSDHGYTF. The DNA of the CDR3 is TGTGCCAGCAGCCTCGGATCCGACCATGGCTACACCTTC. The V and J genes are TRBV7-3 and TRBJ1-2, with D uncertain. The germline V gene encodes CDR1 SGHTA and CDR2 FQGTGA. The CDR3 is 13 amino acids. With 5 bases removed from V and 6 bases from J, the gap between germline ends came to 13 bases.

This clone was seen just once. The chain has TRBV27 and TRBJ2-1; 10 nucleotides align to TRBD2. Trimming took 3 bases from V and 0 from J; bases not matched to a gene: 8. Germline CDR1 reads MNHEY; CDR2 reads SMNVEV (reference sequence). The CDR3 totals 18 residues. The CDR3 nucleotides are TGTGCCAGCAGTTTCCATTTCCGGACTAGCGGCTCCTACAATGAGCAGTTCTTC. Protein sequence: CASSFHFRTSGSYNEQFF.

The genes are TRBV9 and TRBJ1-3; D not resolved. Trimming cost V 2 bases and J 1 base, with 13 bases left between them. The V gene's germline CDR1 is SGDLS and CDR2 YYNGEE. The CDR3 totals 16 residues. The CDR3, as DNA: TGTGCCAGCAGCGTGGAGGGCCTATCGTCTGGAAACACCATATATTTT. This sequence encodes CASSVEGLSSGNTIYF.

This clone was observed once. The chain has TRBV5-6 and TRBJ1-2, with D hard to call. The CDR3 consists of 13 residues. With 2 bases removed from V and 4 bases from J, the gap between germline ends came to 9 bases. CDR1 is SGHDT, CDR2 YYEEEE, per germline. The CDR3 is CASSFEETYGYTF. In DNA form, the CDR3 reads TGTGCCAGCAGCTTCGAGGAGACCTATGGCTACACCTTC.

This rearrangement joins TRBV7-2 to TRBJ2-3; maybe TRBD2 (5 bases). This CDR3 is 16 amino acids long. Per the germline V gene, CDR1 is SGHTA and CDR2 is FQGNSA. The V end lost 1 base, the J end lost 4 bases, and 15 bases lay between the germline ends. CDR3 sequence (DNA): TGTGCCAGCAGCTTAGGGGTCGAGAGGGTAGCAGATACGCAGTATTTT. Translated: CASSLGVERVADTQYF. Full variable domain (outside the CDR3, taken from reference TRBV7-2 and TRBJ2-3): GAGVSQSPSNKVTEKGKDVELRCDPISGHTALYWYRQSLGQGLEFLIYFQGNSAPDKSGLPSDRFSAERTGGSVSTLTIQRTQQEDSAVYLCASSLGVERVADTQYFGPGTRLTVL.

On this clone itself: Other DNA sequences in the sample encode the same CDR3. The chain combines TRBV2 with TRBJ2-5; D remains ambiguous. CDR3 size: 11 residues. V was pared by 7 bases and J by 0 bases, with 3 bases between. The germline V gene encodes CDR1 SNHLY and CDR2 FYNNEI. CDR3 sequence: CASTYQETQYF. CDR3 coding DNA: TGTGCCAGCACGTACCAAGAGACCCAGTACTTC.

V is TRBV3-1 (or the pseudogene TRBV3-2) and J is TRBJ2-5; 14 positions match TRBD2. The J segment lost 2 bases and the V segment lost 1 base, leaving 3 bases of the junction unmatched. The CDR3 covers 17 residues. CDR1 is LGHDT, CDR2 YNNKEL, per germline (reference sequence). In DNA, the CDR3 is TGTGCCAGCAGCCAAGGAGGACTAGCGGGGGGACAAGAGACCCAGTACTTC. This sequence encodes CASSQGGLAGGQETQYF.

This clone was detected only once. The chain joins TRBV18 to TRBJ2-7; tentative D call: TRBD1 (6 bases). The CDR3 covers 14 residues. V was cut by 2 bases and J by 3 bases, with 11 bases left in between. Germline lookup yields CDR1 KGHSH and CDR2 LQKENI. The CDR3 region is CASSPGGNNYEQYF. CDR3 coding DNA: TGTGCCAGCTCACCAGGGGGCAATAACTACGAGCAGTACTTC.

The chain is built from TRBV4-2 and TRBJ2-5; 9 bases agree with TRBD2. This CDR3 has 15 amino acids. The germline CDR1 and CDR2 sequences are LGHNA and YNFKEQ. V shed 4 bases and J 9 bases; nucleotides not matched to a gene: 12. CDR3 DNA sequence: TGTGCCAGCAGCCCCGGTTTAGCGGGGGCCACCGCCCAGTACTTC. It codes for CASSPGLAGATAQYF.

This sequence joins TRBV11-2 and TRBJ1-1; D ambiguous. The CDR3 runs to 12 residues. Per germline, CDR1 SGHAT and CDR2 FQNNGV. The germline V and J ends were trimmed by 1 base and 6 bases, with 6 bases remaining between them. The CDR3 protein is CASSLANAEAFF. The CDR3 DNA follows: TGTGCCAGCAGCTTAGCAAACGCTGAAGCTTTCTTT.

The V call is TRBV5-5, the J call TRBJ2-7; D unclear. CDR1 is SGHKS, CDR2 YYEKEE, per germline (reference sequence). The CDR3 runs 14 residues. V was clipped by 4 bases and J by 5 bases, with 16 bases between them. CDR3 sequence reads: CASSVGSRSDEQYF. The CDR3 DNA reads as TGTGCCAGCAGCGTGGGGTCGAGGAGCGACGAGCAGTACTTC.

The J gene is TRBJ2-2, the V gene TRBV7-2; maybe TRBD2 (6 bases). V shed 5 bases and J shed 7 bases, with 14 bases lying between them. CDR1 is SGHTA, CDR2 FQGNSA, per germline. This CDR3 has 14 amino acids. In DNA, the CDR3 is TGTGCCAGCAGCCCCAGGACTAATCGCGGGGAGCTGTTTTTT. It encodes CASSPRTNRGELFF. Full variable domain (rest looked up from reference TRBV7-2 and TRBJ2-2): GAGVSQSPSNKVTEKGKDVELRCDPISGHTALYWYRQSLGQGLEFLIYFQGNSAPDKSGLPSDRFSAERTGGSVSTLTIQRTQQEDSAVYLCASSPRTNRGELFFGEGSRLTVL.

The rearrangement links TRBV5-1 to TRBJ2-3; 10 nucleotides line up with TRBD1. The CDR3 is 17 residues long. Germline assignment: CDR1 SGHRS and CDR2 YFSETQ. V gave up 0 bases and J gave up 3 bases; unmatched junction bases: 7. The CDR3 protein is CASSLAVGTGVTDTQYF. For the CDR3, the DNA is TGCGCCAGCAGCTTGGCGGTGGGGACAGGGGTGACAGATACGCAGTATTTT.

The rearrangement uses TRBV27 and TRBJ1-2; D remains ambiguous. V was clipped by 4 bases and J by 4 bases, with 13 bases between them. Germline-derived CDR1 and CDR2 are MNHEY and SMNVEV (reference sequence). This CDR3 is built from 14 residues. CDR3 DNA sequence: TGTGCCAGCAGTTCGTACCAGGCGGGCTATGGCTACACCTTC. It is translated as CASSSYQAGYGYTF.

This rearrangement joins TRBV30 to TRBJ1-5; unclear D gene. There are 15 residues in the CDR3. Trimming left V 4 bases short and J 0 bases short, with 13 bases between. Looked up from germline, CDR1 is GTSNPN and CDR2 is SVGIG (reference sequence). DNA of the CDR3: TGTGCCTGGACCCCTCGGACTTATAGCAATCAGCCCCAGCATTTT. Amino acid sequence: CAWTPRTYSNQPQHF. The full variable domain, its missing parts supplied by reference TRBV30 and TRBJ1-5, is SQTIHQWPATLVQPVGSPLSLECTVEGTSNPNLYWYRQAAGRGLQLLFYSVGIGQISSEVPQNLSASRPQDRQFILSSKKLLLSDSGFYLCAWTPRTYSNQPQHFGDGTRLSIL.

Comments on this clone: A read error may produce the germline difference seen at one junction end. CDR3 coding DNA: TGCAGTGCTAGAGAGGGAAAGACAGGCTTT. Translation gives CSAREGKTGF. The V and J genes are TRBV20-1 and TRBJ1-1, with D tentatively TRBD1 (6 bases). The germline V gene encodes CDR1 DFQATT and CDR2 SNEGSKA (reference sequence). The CDR3 contains 10 residues.

Of note for this clone: A much larger clone differs by one base, so this may be a read error. This rearrangement joins TRBV6-5 to TRBJ1-2, with TRBD1 as a possible D gene (5 bases). This CDR3 is 14 amino acids long. CDR1 MNHEY and CDR2 SVGAGI come from the germline V gene. V lost 3 bases and J lost 10, with 18 bases in between. CDR3 sequence: CASSYFGARRDYTF. CDR3 coding DNA: TGTGCCAGCAGTTATTTTGGGGCTCGTCGGGACTACACCTTC.

The chain is built from TRBV2 and TRBJ1-2; 7 nucleotides agree with TRBD1. The CDR3 contains 13 residues. Germline V gene lookup returns CDR1 SNHLY and CDR2 FYNNEI. With V trimmed by 8 bases and J by 4 bases, 7 bases remained unmatched. DNA for the CDR3: TGTGCCAGCCATCAAGGGGGCGGCTATGGCTACACCTTC. Translating it yields CASHQGGGYGYTF.

The rearrangement links TRBV21-1 to TRBJ1-1; the tabulated D call, TRBD1, remains unverified against the DNA. TRBV21-1 is annotated as a pseudogene. The CDR3 is 16 amino acids. CDR3 region: CASSKELHSQNTEAFF. CDR3 in DNA: TGTGCCAGCAGCAAAGAGCTTCACAGCCAGAACACTGAAGCTTTCTTT.

This rearrangement joins TRBV5-5 to TRBJ2-5, with D possibly TRBD2 on 5 matching bases. The CDR3 consists of 14 residues. Germline V gene sequence: CDR1 SGHKS, CDR2 YYEKEE (reference sequence). The V and J ends lost 5 bases and 1 base respectively, with 12 bases between them. CDR3 coding DNA: TGTGCCAGCAGGGTAACTAGGTTCCAAGAGACCCAGTACTTC. It is translated as CASRVTRFQETQYF.

This rearrangement joins TRBV2 to TRBJ2-5; D unclear. In germline, CDR1 is SNHLY, CDR2 FYNNEI. V gave up 4 bases and J gave up 4 bases, with 10 bases separating them. The length of the CDR3 is 13 residues. CDR3 DNA sequence: TGTGCCAGCAGTGCGGCTCCCATAGAGACCCAGTACTTC. Its protein product is CASSAAPIETQYF.

The chain couples TRBV30 to TRBJ2-5; possibly TRBD2 for D (5 bases). Germline values: CDR1 GTSNPN, CDR2 SVGIG (reference sequence). The CDR3 runs 12 residues. V lost 1 base and J lost 5, with 8 bases in between. CDR3 DNA sequence: TGTGCCTGGAGTGCTAGCAGTGAGACCCAGTACTTC. It is translated as CAWSASSETQYF.

V usage is TRBV5-8 and J usage is TRBJ1-2, with TRBD1 matching 7 bases. CDR3 length equals 16 residues. The germline V gene has CDR1 SGHTS and CDR2 YDEGEE. The J segment lost 4 bases and the V segment lost 0 bases, leaving 9 bases of the junction unmatched. The CDR3 DNA is TGTGCCAGCAGCTTGGCCGGGACAGAGCAATTCTATGGCTACACCTTC. This translates into CASSLAGTEQFYGYTF.

This rearrangement joins TRBV5-1 to TRBJ2-7, with 7 nucleotides matching TRBD2. From germline, CDR1 is SGHRS and CDR2 YFSETQ. CDR3 size: 14 residues. V lost 4 bases to trimming and J lost 0 bases; unmatched junction nucleotides: 4. CDR3 bases: TGCGCCAGCAGCAAGGGAGGGACCTCCTACGAGCAGTACTTC. It is translated as CASSKGGTSYEQYF.

A few counts support this clone. This chain links TRBV13 with TRBJ2-5, with TRBD2 matching 14 bases. Germline CDR1 is PRHDT and CDR2 is FYEKMQ (reference sequence). CDR3 length: 16 residues. Trimming took 3 bases from V and 5 from J; bases not matched to a gene: 5. The CDR3 DNA follows: TGTGCCAGCAGCTTGCAGACTAGCGGGGGGGCTGAGACCCAGTACTTC. Translation: CASSLQTSGGAETQYF.

This chain connects TRBV14 to TRBJ2-2, with D perhaps TRBD2 (7 bases). Trimming shortened V by 0 bases and J by 5 bases, and 13 bases separated the two germline ends. CDR1 and CDR2 (germline): SGHDN, FVKESK. The CDR3 loop spans 16 amino acids. The CDR3 is CASSQELGGRTGELFF. The CDR3 DNA reads as TGTGCCAGCAGCCAAGAACTGGGGGGGCGAACCGGGGAGCTGTTTTTT.